This T cell receptor beta chain appears in the sequencing data of a study of somatic mutations in cytotoxic T cells in rheumatoid arthritis. Turning to this clone: The antigen is undetermined.

Germline CDR1 and CDR2: MNHEY and SMNVEV (reference sequence). V was shortened by 5 bases and J by 7 bases, with 17 bases between the two germline ends. This CDR3 has 14 amino acids. Overall study results and limits: The study found that the largest CD8+ clone exceeded 20% of CD8+ cells in about an eighth of the 65 patients.

Profiled with immunoSEQ multiplex PCR; TCRdb holds only in-frame clones, not every one. The table lists fewer than 15,000 clones, more than 65% of them singletons. The TCR was taken from an adult with rheumatoid arthritis. Specimen: CD8+ T cells sorted from blood. The rearrangement joins TRBV27 to TRBJ1-2, with D perhaps TRBD1 (6 bases). CDR3 loop: CASSLWGGRTGYTF. The CDR3, as DNA: TGTGCCAGCAGTCTTTGGGGGGGGCGGACTGGCTACACCTTC.